The 3 T cell receptor beta chains below come from one sample, sequenced in a study of shared clonotypes between healthy human individuals. Positively selected for CCR7, the CD45RO-negative cells used as naive CD8 cells excluded terminally differentiated effector memory CD45RA+ cells. Some clones are missing from TCRdb's copy, which holds only in-frame ones; the method was immunoSEQ multiplex PCR. The sample yields around 2,000,000 clones, about 95% seen once. The sequenced sample was naive CD8+ T cells sorted from blood. These receptors all stem from a man between 18 and 29 years old in good health.

V usage is TRBV9 and J usage is TRBJ2-2, with 9 bases identical to TRBD2. Germline assignment: CDR1 SGDLS and CDR2 YYNGEE. CDR3 length: 15 amino acids. Trimming cost V 4 bases and J 8 bases; bases outside gene matches: 9. CDR3 in amino acids: CASSPRGGGTGELFF. The CDR3 DNA is TGTGCCAGCAGCCCCCGCGGGGGGGGTACGGGGGAGCTGTTTTTT. Supplemented by reference TRBV9 and TRBJ2-2, the full variable domain reads DSGVTQTPKHLITATGQRVTLRCSPRSGDLSVYWYQQSLDQGLQFLIQYYNGEERAKGNILERFSAQQFPDLHSELNLSSLELGDSALYFCASSPRGGGTGELFFGEGSRLTVL.

CDR3 nucleotides: TGTGCCAGCAGCAATCACGGGGTTGAAGCTTTCTTT. It is translated as CASSNHGVEAFF. The rearrangement uses TRBV7-9 and TRBJ1-1, with D uncertain. V was pared by 5 bases and J by 7 bases, with 11 bases between. CDR1 and CDR2 from the germline V gene are SEHNR and FQNEAQ (reference sequence). The length of the CDR3 is 12 residues.

The chain uses TRBV28 and TRBJ2-1; D gene ambiguous. Trimming took 5 bases from V and 4 from J, leaving 6 bases between them. This CDR3 has 12 amino acids. CDR1 MDHEN and CDR2 SYDVKM come from the germline V gene. CDR3 DNA sequence: TGTGCCAGCAGTGAGTTTTACAATGAGCAGTTCTTC. Residues: CASSEFYNEQFF.